The 32 T cell receptor beta chains reported below all come from one sample, sequenced in a study of technical replicates of blood from a few donors. Some clones are missing from TCRdb's copy, which holds only in-frame ones; the method was immunoSEQ multiplex PCR. The table shows approximately 73,000 clones, with roughly 94% occurring only once. Sequencing used T cells isolated from PBMCs. All receptors derive from a human donor in good health.

The chain couples TRBV7-4 to TRBJ1-6; TRBD1 agrees at 7 bases. This CDR3 has 19 amino acids. Germline CDR1 is SGHVT and CDR2 is SQSDAQ. V lost 5 bases to trimming and J lost 0 bases; unmatched junction nucleotides: 13. CDR3 DNA: TGTGCCAGCAGCCCTCGACAGGGTATTTCAAGCTCCTATAATTCACCCCTCCACTTT. Its protein product is CASSPRQGISSSYNSPLHF.

The rearrangement links TRBV19 to TRBJ2-7, with 10 bases that match TRBD1. This CDR3 is built from 16 residues. V lost 2 bases to trimming and J lost 3 bases; unmatched junction nucleotides: 7. From germline, CDR1 is LNHDA and CDR2 SQIVND (reference sequence). This CDR3 is CASSINPGQGIYEQYF. The CDR3 DNA follows: TGTGCCAGTAGTATAAATCCGGGACAGGGGATCTACGAGCAGTACTTC.

The chain combines TRBV18 with TRBJ1-1, with D hard to call. V gave up 3 bases and J gave up 0 bases, with 8 bases separating them. Germline assignment: CDR1 KGHSH and CDR2 LQKENI. This CDR3 comprises 14 residues. The CDR3 region has the DNA TGTGCCAGCTCACCGGTTAACATGAACACTGAAGCTTTCTTT. Translation: CASSPVNMNTEAFF.

The gene calls are TRBV6-4 and TRBJ1-2; D unclear. The CDR3 is 13 residues long. Germline assignment: CDR1 MRHNA and CDR2 SNTAGT. The germline V and J ends were trimmed by 8 bases and 4 bases, with 14 bases remaining between them. The CDR3 DNA reads TGTGCCAGCGAACGGGAGCCCGCCTATGGCTACACCTTC. Translated, it gives CASEREPAYGYTF.

The J gene is TRBJ1-1, the V gene TRBV10-2; D ambiguous. The CDR3 consists of 13 residues. V lost 8 bases, J lost 7 bases, and 17 bases lay in between. CDR1 WSHSY and CDR2 SAAADI come from the germline V gene. This CDR3 reads CASGGPHFREAFF. CDR3 bases: TGCGCCAGCGGAGGTCCACACTTTCGTGAAGCTTTCTTT.

The chain recombines TRBV7-9 with TRBJ2-3, with 11 bases that match TRBD2. Unmatched junction bases numbered 13, after V lost 5 bases and J lost 6 bases. The CDR3 loop spans 17 amino acids. Germline V gene lookup returns CDR1 SEHNR and CDR2 FQNEAQ (reference sequence). CDR3 protein: CASSLPPSGRYRDTQYF. CDR3 bases: TGTGCCAGCAGCCTACCCCCTAGCGGGAGGTATCGGGATACGCAGTATTTT.

This chain uses TRBV11-1 with TRBJ1-6; TRBD1 aligns across 7 bases. The CDR3 loop spans 16 amino acids. The junction had 7 bases not matched to a gene; V was cut back by 4 bases and J by 4 bases. Germline loops: CDR1 SGHAT, CDR2 FQDESV (reference sequence). CDR3: CASSSRGSDYNSPLHF. The DNA for the CDR3 is TGTGCCAGCAGCTCCAGGGGGTCCGATTATAATTCACCCCTCCACTTT.

The chain couples TRBV5-1 to TRBJ2-2, with 7 bases aligning to TRBD2. CDR3 length equals 15 residues. Germline V gives CDR1 SGHRS, CDR2 YFSETQ. Germline trimming cut 5 bases from V and 1 base from J; bases unmatched to any gene: 5. The DNA of the CDR3 is TGCGCCAGCAGGGCTCCGGGAGGGAACACCGGGGAGCTGTTTTTT. Amino acid sequence: CASRAPGGNTGELFF.

This sequence joins TRBV9 and TRBJ1-1; 10 nucleotides line up with TRBD1. V lost 0 bases to trimming and J lost 6 bases; unmatched junction nucleotides: 5. The CDR3 extends over 15 amino acids. The germline V gene encodes CDR1 SGDLS and CDR2 YYNGEE. CDR3 region: CASSVGGQGGAEAFF. The CDR3 DNA sequence: TGTGCCAGCAGCGTAGGAGGACAGGGGGGTGCTGAAGCTTTCTTT.

The chain uses TRBV7-2 and TRBJ2-7; 14 nucleotides align to TRBD2. The junction had 8 bases not matched to a gene; V was cut back by 1 base and J by 0 bases. This CDR3 contains 19 residues. The germline CDR1 and CDR2 sequences are SGHTA and FQGNSA. This CDR3 reads CASSLVRLAGGTSSYEQYF. The CDR3 nucleotides read TGTGCCAGCAGCTTAGTAAGACTAGCGGGGGGGACGAGCTCCTACGAGCAGTACTTC.

The chain couples TRBV5-4 to TRBJ2-5; 9 bases map to TRBD2. CDR3 length: 15 residues. V shed 4 bases and J 7 bases; nucleotides not matched to a gene: 11. Germline V gene sequence: CDR1 SGHNT, CDR2 YYREEE (reference sequence). CDR3 residues: CASSPTSGTTGTQYF. In nucleotides, the CDR3 is TGTGCCAGCAGCCCGACTAGCGGTACGACAGGGACCCAGTACTTC.

This chain joins TRBV28 and TRBJ1-4, with unresolved D. This CDR3 comprises 13 residues. In germline, CDR1 is MDHEN, CDR2 SYDVKM. Trimming cost V 8 bases and J 4 bases, with 11 bases left between them. The DNA of the CDR3 is TGTGCCAGCGCCGGGTCCAATAATGAAAAACTGTTTTTT. It translates to CASAGSNNEKLFF.

The chain is built from TRBV28 and TRBJ2-3; weak D call: TRBD1 (5 bases). This CDR3 contains 14 residues. The germline CDR1 and CDR2 sequences are MDHEN and SYDVKM. The V end was cut by 5 bases, the J end by 2 bases, with 11 bases between. CDR3 region: CASSLNRPTDTQYF. The CDR3 DNA follows: TGTGCCAGCAGTCTAAACAGGCCCACAGATACGCAGTATTTT.

The V call is TRBV29-1, the J call TRBJ2-2; the match to TRBD1 covers 8 bases. With V trimmed by 0 bases and J by 0 bases, 9 bases remained unmatched. From germline, CDR1 is SQVTM and CDR2 ANQGSEA. CDR3 size: 18 residues. The CDR3 nucleotides read TGCAGCGTTGAAGATCAAGGGGACAGGAGCGCGAACACCGGGGAGCTGTTTTTT. Translating gives CSVEDQGDRSANTGELFF.

The J gene is TRBJ1-2, the V gene TRBV2; no firm D call. The CDR3 totals 14 residues. Germline CDR1 and CDR2: SNHLY and FYNNEI. V shed 4 bases and J shed 5 bases, with 14 bases lying between them. The CDR3 sequence is CASSGGPMSYGYTF. In nucleotides, the CDR3 is TGTGCCAGCAGTGGCGGTCCTATGTCGTATGGCTACACCTTC.

J is TRBJ2-3 and V is TRBV9; TRBD1 might be the D (5 bases). Germline V lookup: CDR1 SGDLS, CDR2 YYNGEE. Trimming took off 5 bases at V and 2 bases at J, with 9 bases between the two ends. CDR3 length: 13 residues. The CDR3 DNA reads TGTGCCAGCAGGTCGGACAACACAGATACGCAGTATTTT. It translates to CASRSDNTDTQYF.

This chain connects TRBV6-1 to TRBJ1-1; TRBD1 matches 8 bases. The CDR3 is 14 amino acids. Germline CDR1 and CDR2: MNHNS and SASEGT. The ends lost 6 bases at V and 1 base at J; junction bases unmatched: 4. CDR3 DNA sequence: TGTGCCAGCAGAAGGGACAGGAGGAACACTGAAGCTTTCTTT. Residues: CASRRDRRNTEAFF.

The chain combines TRBV9 with TRBJ2-2; tentatively, D is TRBD1 (5 bases). V lost 4 bases and J lost 5, with 9 bases in between. CDR3 length equals 13 residues. CDR1 is SGDLS and CDR2 is YYNGEE in the germline V gene. The CDR3 reads CASSPQGTGELFF. Here the CDR3 DNA reads TGTGCCAGCAGCCCTCAGGGAACCGGGGAGCTGTTTTTT.

V usage is TRBV7-9 and J usage is TRBJ1-1; TRBD1 might be the D (5 bases). The V gene lost 5 bases and the J gene lost 5 bases, with 12 bases spanning the gap. There are 13 residues in the CDR3. CDR1 is SEHNR and CDR2 is FQNEAQ in the germline V gene (reference sequence). CDR3 sequence (DNA): TGTGCCAGCAGCCCCCCTGGGGCAACTGAAGCTTTCTTT. Residues: CASSPPGATEAFF.

The V call is TRBV4-1, the J call TRBJ1-1, with TRBD1 as a possible D gene (5 bases). Trimming stripped 3 bases from V and 0 bases from J, with 11 bases between. The CDR3 runs to 15 residues. CDR1 and CDR2 (germline): MGHRA, YSYEKL. For the CDR3, the DNA is TGCGCCAGCAGCCACGCAGGGTCCTTGAACACTGAAGCTTTCTTT. Encoded protein: CASSHAGSLNTEAFF.

The rearrangement links TRBV28 to TRBJ1-1; 7 bases agree with TRBD1. The V gene end was trimmed by 6 bases and the J gene end by 7 bases; junction bases not matched to a gene: 14. CDR3 length: 15 residues. Germline lookup yields CDR1 MDHEN and CDR2 SYDVKM. CDR3 protein: CASSTLGQPEHEAFF. The DNA for the CDR3 is TGTGCCAGCAGCACCTTGGGACAGCCCGAACATGAAGCTTTCTTT. The entire variable domain, with the rest obtained from reference TRBV28 and TRBJ1-1, is as follows: DVKVTQSSRYLVKRTGEKVFLECVQDMDHENMFWYRQDPGLGLRLIYFSYDVKMKEKGDIPEGYSVSREKKERFSLILESASTNQTSMYLCASSTLGQPEHEAFFGQGTRLTVV.

The gene calls are TRBV5-4 and TRBJ2-1; 8 bases match TRBD2. CDR3 length: 15 residues. Germline V gene data show CDR1 as SGHNT and CDR2 as YYREEE (reference sequence). V trimming: 3 bases; J trimming: 2 bases; junction bases outside the gene matches: 4. The CDR3 DNA reads TGTGCCAGCAGCTCAATAGCGGGACCCTACAATGAGCAGTTCTTC. This translates into CASSSIAGPYNEQFF.

This clone has a single count. The V gene is TRBV29-1, the J gene TRBJ2-3, with 8 bases fitting TRBD2. The CDR3 spans 13 residues. J was trimmed by 1 base and V by 3 bases; bases with no gene match: 0. CDR1 and CDR2 from the germline V gene are SQVTM and ANQGSEA. CDR3 bases: TGCAGCGTTGATAGCGGGGGCACAGATACGCAGTATTTT. Translating gives CSVDSGGTDTQYF.

The chain combines TRBV19 with TRBJ2-7, with 9 bases identical to TRBD1. Germline trimming cut 5 bases from V and 1 base from J; bases unmatched to any gene: 6. The length of the CDR3 is 15 residues. Germline V lookup: CDR1 LNHDA, CDR2 SQIVND (reference sequence). CDR3 residues: CASSFRDRVSYEQYF. The CDR3 coding sequence is TGTGCCAGTAGTTTCCGGGACAGGGTATCCTACGAGCAGTACTTC.

The chain joins TRBV7-2 to TRBJ2-2; D remains ambiguous. Germline CDR1 reads SGHTA; CDR2 reads FQGNSA. This CDR3 region has 14 residues. V lost 3 bases, J lost 6 bases, and 11 bases lay in between. This CDR3 is CASSLRIDAGELFF. Written as DNA, the CDR3 is TGTGCCAGCAGCTTGAGGATAGATGCCGGGGAGCTGTTTTTT.

CDR3 amino acids: CASSYPTGSNTGELFF. The CDR3 DNA reads as TGTGCCAGCAGTTACCCCACAGGCTCGAACACCGGGGAGCTGTTTTTT. The V call is TRBV6-6, the J call TRBJ2-2; D is possibly TRBD1 (5 bases). This CDR3 spans 16 amino acids. The V gene's germline CDR1 is MNHNY and CDR2 SVGAGI (reference sequence). Trimming took off 2 bases at V and 0 bases at J, with 10 bases between the two ends.

This clone has only one observation. The chain joins TRBV2 to TRBJ1-2; tentatively, D is TRBD1 (6 bases). Germline V CDR1 and CDR2: SNHLY, FYNNEI. Trimming pared 6 bases from V and 5 bases from J, leaving 13 bases between. The CDR3 sequence is 13 residues long. The CDR3 DNA follows: TGTGCCAGCAGAATAGGGGGTCGGTATGGCTACACCTTC. It is translated as CASRIGGRYGYTF.

The rearrangement uses TRBV5-5 and TRBJ1-4; tentative D call: TRBD1 (5 bases). V shed 4 bases and J shed 10 bases, with 23 bases lying between them. The CDR3 length is 16 residues. The germline V gene encodes CDR1 SGHKS and CDR2 YYEKEE (reference sequence). The CDR3 region has the DNA TGTGCCAGCAGCCGCGGGGGGTCCGGGGCGTCGGGAAAACTGTTTTTT. As protein: CASSRGGSGASGKLFF.

J is TRBJ1-5 and V is TRBV6-5, with a weak D call TRBD1 (6 bases). This CDR3 is 15 amino acids long. The ends were cut back, 0 bases at V and 7 bases at J, with 13 bases in the middle. Germline lookup yields CDR1 MNHEY and CDR2 SVGAGI. The CDR3 reads CASSYSTGQGQPQHF. CDR3 sequence (DNA): TGTGCCAGCAGTTACTCCACAGGGCAGGGACAGCCCCAGCATTTT.

The chain combines TRBV1 with TRBJ2-6; the table names TRBD2, a call not compared with the DNA. TRBV1 constitutes a pseudogene. The CDR3 is made up of 19 amino acids. In DNA, the CDR3 is TGCACCAGCAGCCAAGATTGGACTCACTCCAGCTCTGGGGCCAACGTCCTGACTTTC. This translates into CTSSQDWTHSSSGANVLTF.

The CDR3 reads CASSPGLAGGSRIPSSYEQYF. DNA for the CDR3: TGCGCCAGCAGCCCGGGACTAGCGGGAGGTTCCCGTATACCAAGCTCCTACGAGCAGTACTTC. The J gene is TRBJ2-7, the V gene TRBV5-1, with 15 bases lining up with TRBD2. Germline V gene data show CDR1 as SGHRS and CDR2 as YFSETQ. The CDR3 loop spans 21 amino acids. The V segment lost 4 bases and the J segment 0 bases; nucleotides outside the gene matches: 17.

This sequence joins TRBV14 and TRBJ1-2; no clear D gene. The germline V gene has CDR1 SGHDN and CDR2 FVKESK. V was pared by 1 base and J by 7 bases, with 16 bases between. CDR3 length: 15 residues. The DNA for the CDR3 is TGTGCCAGCAGCCAAGTAACTGGAATAGGGAGTGGCTACACCTTC. Translating it yields CASSQVTGIGSGYTF.